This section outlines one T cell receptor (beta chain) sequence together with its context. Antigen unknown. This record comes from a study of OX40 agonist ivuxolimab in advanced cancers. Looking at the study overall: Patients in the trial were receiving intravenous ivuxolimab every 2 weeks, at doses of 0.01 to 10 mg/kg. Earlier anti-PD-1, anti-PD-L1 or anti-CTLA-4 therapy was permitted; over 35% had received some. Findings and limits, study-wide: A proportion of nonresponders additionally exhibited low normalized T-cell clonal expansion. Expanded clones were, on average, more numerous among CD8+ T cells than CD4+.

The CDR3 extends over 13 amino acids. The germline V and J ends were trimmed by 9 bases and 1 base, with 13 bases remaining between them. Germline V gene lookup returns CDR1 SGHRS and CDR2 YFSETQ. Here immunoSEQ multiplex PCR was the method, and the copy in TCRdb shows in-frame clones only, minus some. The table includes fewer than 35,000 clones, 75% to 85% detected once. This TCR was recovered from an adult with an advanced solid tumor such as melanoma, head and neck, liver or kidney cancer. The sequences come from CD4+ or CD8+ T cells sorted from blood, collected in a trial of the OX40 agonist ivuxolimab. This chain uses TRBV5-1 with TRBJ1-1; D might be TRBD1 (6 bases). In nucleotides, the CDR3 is TGCGCCACTTCAGGGGTCGGGAACACTGAAGCTTTCTTT. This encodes CATSGVGNTEAFF.